The entry that follows covers one TCR beta chain sequence. Its antigen is still unknown. The data belong to a study of chemoradiotherapy in HPV16-positive cancers. Study-wide context: A couple of HPV16-positive patients' cells yielded candidate HPV-specific clones and common motifs. Study-wide findings and caveats: During treatment, candidate HPV-specific clones and E7-related motifs expanded in tumor. HPV-responsive T-cell expansion during chemoradiotherapy was linked to improved recurrence-free survival in HPV16-positive patients.

This CDR3 contains 15 residues. Germline CDR1 GTSNPN, CDR2 SVGIG (reference sequence). With 0 bases clipped from V and 5 bases from J, the junction kept 8 bases outside the gene matches. Here immunoSEQ multiplex PCR was the method, and the copy in TCRdb shows in-frame clones only, minus some. The repertoire holds 14,000 or so clones, with just under 70% as singletons. The sequence derives from a human donor with HPV-associated anogenital cancer. The chain uses TRBV30 and TRBJ2-5; 8 nucleotides match TRBD2. Sample collection was performed from a patient who underwent chemoradiotherapy. CDR3 sequence reads: CAWSVSGLVGETQYF. The DNA of the CDR3 is TGTGCCTGGAGTGTCTCGGGACTAGTAGGCGAGACCCAGTACTTC.